These T cell receptor beta chains were read from a single sample in a study of PD-L1 blockade in urothelial cancer. The table came from immunoSEQ multiplex PCR; TCRdb's copy has only in-frame clones and leaves some out. This table has roughly 130,000 clones, around 85% appearing once. Sequencing used PBMCs, obtained around atezolizumab (anti-PD-L1) treatment. The receptor set was obtained from a man aged 50 to 60 with urothelial cancer. Both conserved end residues are part of each CDR3. D genes are given only for firm matches. Expanded clones are given a class, and other clones once, few, many or no size at all.

CDR3 protein	CDR3 DNA	clone size	D gene	V gene	J gene
CASRFNYEQYF	TGTGCCAGCAGGTTCAACTACGAGCAGTACTTC	many	NA	TRBV6-5	TRBJ2-7
CASSLGQGMPQHF	TGTGCCAGCAGCTTGGGACAGGGAATGCCCCAGCATTTT	NA	TRBD1	TRBV5-6	TRBJ1-5
CASSPTGTGQYEQYF	TGTGCCAGCTCACCAACCGGGACAGGGCAGTACGAGCAGTACTTC	NA	TRBD1	TRBV18	TRBJ2-7
CASSFRETSANNEQFF	TGTGCCAGCAGTTTCAGGGAGACTAGCGCCAACAATGAGCAGTTCTTC	NA	TRBD2	TRBV27	TRBJ2-1
CASSPGLAGGTDTQYF	TGCGCCAGCAGCCCAGGGTTAGCGGGAGGTACAGATACGCAGTATTTT	NA	TRBD2	TRBV5-1	TRBJ2-3
CASSGEGEQYF	TGTGCCAGCAGCGGGGAGGGGGAGCAGTACTTC	NA	TRBD2	TRBV2	TRBJ2-7
CASTNRVVLAGSYEQYF	TGTGCCAGCACTAACAGGGTCGTTTTAGCCGGATCCTACGAGCAGTACTTC	once	NA	TRBV11-2	TRBJ2-7
CSVRDTINEQYF	TGCAGCGTTAGGGACACTATAAACGAGCAGTACTTC	NA	NA	TRBV29-1	TRBJ2-7
CASPRTGDEQFF	TGTGCCAGTCCCCGGACAGGGGATGAGCAGTTCTTC	NA	NA	TRBV21-1	TRBJ2-1
CAWSVSYPEAFF	TGTGCCTGGAGTGTTAGCTACCCTGAAGCTTTCTTT	NA	NA	TRBV30	TRBJ1-1
CASQLAGALEQYF	TGTGCCAGCCAACTAGCGGGAGCTCTCGAGCAGTACTTC	few	TRBD2	TRBV27	TRBJ2-7
CASSASGTANTGELFF	TGTGCCAGCAGTGCATCCGGGACAGCGAACACCGGGGAGCTGTTTTTT	NA	TRBD1	TRBV28	TRBJ2-2
CASSRDPAVTNTGELFF	TGCGCCAGCTCCCGCGACCCGGCGGTTACCAACACCGGGGAGCTGTTTTTT	NA	NA	TRBV5-1	TRBJ2-2
CASSYREANYGYTF	TGTGCCAGCAGTTACAGGGAAGCTAACTATGGCTACACCTTC	few	NA	TRBV28	TRBJ1-2
CASSIGRRERETQYF	TGTGCCAGTAGTATAGGGCGGCGGGAAAGGGAGACCCAGTACTTC	NA	NA	TRBV19	TRBJ2-5
CASSSAGTSNEQFF	TGTGCCAGCAGCTCAGCCGGGACTAGCAATGAGCAGTTCTTC	NA	TRBD2	TRBV7-9	TRBJ2-1